Shown below are 23 T cell receptor beta chains from a single sample sequenced in a study of brain T cells in children with intractable seizures (dated by TCRdb to the early 2020s). The time point label, read with the paper, signifies: blood from clinic visit 5 months post-surgery; TSC patient then seizure free. Library method: the immunoSEQ multiplex PCR assay. TCRdb obtained this table from immuneACCESS and retained in-frame rearrangements with V and J assigned. These tables miss some clones; where compared with another copy, unresolved V genes account for less than half of the shortfall, and the remainder is unexplained. This sample holds about 320,000 clones; nearly 95% were observed only once. The leading ten clones occupy 5.5% to 6% of the sample. Material: peripheral blood, obtained 4 to 6 months after surgery. The receptors shown here come from a boy younger than two with tuberous sclerosis and intractable seizures.

In its sample, this clone was seen once. This sequence joins TRBV12-5 and TRBJ1-5; D perhaps matches TRBD1 (6 bases). The V end lost 7 bases, the J end lost 4 bases, and 14 bases lay between the germline ends. There are 14 residues in the CDR3. Germline-derived CDR1 and CDR2 are LGHNT and FRNRAP. As DNA, the CDR3 is TGTGCTAGTGCCCCTCAGGGGTTGAATCAGCCCCAGCATTTT. It codes for CASAPQGLNQPQHF.

Comments on this clone: This same CDR3 is encoded by further DNA sequences in the sample. The chain has TRBV12-3 or TRBV12-4 and TRBJ1-5; D uncertain. The CDR3 runs to 11 residues. V lost 1 base and J lost 7, with 2 bases in between. The CDR3 spells CASSLGQPQHF. The CDR3 bases are TGTGCCAGCAGTTTAGGACAGCCCCAGCATTTT.

This chain links TRBV11-1 with TRBJ2-1; D is uncertain. The germline V gene encodes CDR1 SGHAT and CDR2 FQDESV (reference sequence). The CDR3 runs 13 residues. Trimming pared 5 bases from V and 6 bases from J, leaving 11 bases between. The CDR3 protein is CASSLMWGNEQFF. CDR3 sequence (DNA): TGTGCCAGCAGCCTAATGTGGGGCAATGAGCAGTTCTTC.

The chain recombines TRBV14 with TRBJ1-2, with D possibly matching TRBD1 (5 bases). Germline-derived CDR1 and CDR2 are SGHDN and FVKESK. Trimming cost V 4 bases and J 2 bases, with 26 bases left between them. CDR3 length: 19 amino acids. CDR3 coding DNA: TGTGCCAGCAGCCTAAAGGTCTCGGCACACAGGAGCTCCAACTATGGCTACACCTTC. Translation gives CASSLKVSAHRSSNYGYTF.

The rearrangement joins TRBV2 to TRBJ1-5; TRBD1 is a possible D gene (6 bases). This CDR3 comprises 17 residues. Germline loops: CDR1 SNHLY, CDR2 FYNNEI. Trimming stripped 8 bases from V and 1 base from J, with 21 bases between. The CDR3 loop is CASEGAGEKGSNQPQHF. The CDR3 region has the DNA TGTGCCAGCGAAGGGGCAGGGGAAAAGGGCAGCAATCAGCCCCAGCATTTT.

The table lists this clone with a few counts. The CDR3 coding sequence is TGTGCCAGCAGCACTCAGCACGGCAGGGAGAACTACAATGAGCAGTTCTTC. Translated, it gives CASSTQHGRENYNEQFF. The chain carries TRBV7-3 and TRBJ2-1; the D call may be TRBD1 or TRBD2 (5 bases each). Germline V gene lookup returns CDR1 SGHTA and CDR2 FQGTGA. Trimming took 5 bases from V and 3 from J, leaving 20 bases between them. The CDR3 contains 17 residues.

The sample holds one count of this clone. V is TRBV15 and J is TRBJ1-4, with 9 bases lining up with TRBD1. Germline V gene lookup returns CDR1 LNHNV and CDR2 YYDKDF (reference sequence). Trimming at V came to 3 bases and at J to 8 bases, leaving 7 bases not matched to a gene. The CDR3 loop spans 15 amino acids. The CDR3: CATSRGDRADEKLFF. Written as DNA, the CDR3 is TGTGCCACCAGCAGGGGGGACAGGGCTGACGAAAAACTGTTTTTT.

The DNA for the CDR3 is TGTGCCAGCAGCCCCCGACAGATAATCATGAACACTGAAGCTTTCTTT. Translation gives CASSPRQIIMNTEAFF. This sequence joins TRBV7-9 and TRBJ1-1, with a tentative D call TRBD1 (5 bases). Trimming pared 5 bases from V and 0 bases from J, leaving 16 bases between. CDR1 and CDR2 (germline): SEHNR, FQNEAQ (reference sequence). This CDR3 is 16 amino acids long.

The sample holds one count of this clone. This rearrangement joins TRBV6-1 to TRBJ1-2; 7 bases align to TRBD1. Germline V CDR1 and CDR2: MNHNS, SASEGT. After removal of 1 base from V and 4 bases from J, the junction contained 9 bases not matched to a gene. The CDR3 contains 16 residues. CDR3 in DNA: TGTGCCAGCAGTGAAGTGGGGGGGGACAGACGCTATGGCTACACCTTC. It encodes CASSEVGGDRRYGYTF.

The chain recombines TRBV5-8 with TRBJ1-4; the match to TRBD1 covers 7 bases. The J segment lost 6 bases and the V segment lost 4 bases, leaving 6 bases of the junction unmatched. The CDR3 is 14 residues long. CDR1 and CDR2 (germline): SGHTS, YDEGEE. The DNA of the CDR3 is TGTGCCAGCAGCGCAGGGGGGGCCGATGAAAAACTGTTTTTT. As protein: CASSAGGADEKLFF.

This rearrangement joins TRBV6-1 to TRBJ2-7, with no clear D. Trimming pared 4 bases from V and 0 bases from J, leaving 25 bases between. The CDR3 consists of 19 residues. CDR1 and CDR2 (germline): MNHNS, SASEGT. CDR3 amino acids: CASSGRRSLGSYDSYEQYF. In DNA, the CDR3 is TGTGCCAGCAGTGGCCGCCGCAGTTTGGGCTCTTACGACTCCTACGAGCAGTACTTC.

V and J are TRBV5-4 and TRBJ2-2; no firm D call. The CDR3 runs 12 residues. Germline V gene sequence: CDR1 SGHNT, CDR2 YYREEE (reference sequence). The V end lost 0 bases, the J end lost 7 bases, and 4 bases lay between the germline ends. CDR3 region: CASSLDYGELFF. Here the CDR3 DNA reads TGTGCCAGCAGCTTGGATTACGGGGAGCTGTTTTTT. The complete variable domain, with remaining parts taken from reference TRBV5-4 and TRBJ2-2, reads ETGVTQSPTHLIKTRGQQVTLRCSSQSGHNTVSWYQQALGQGPQFIFQYYREEENGRGNFPPRFSGLQFPNYSSELNVNALELDDSALYLCASSLDYGELFFGEGSRLTVL.

The chain has TRBV14 and TRBJ2-7; tentative D call: TRBD2 (5 bases). CDR1 is SGHDN, CDR2 FVKESK, per germline. Trimming removed 2 bases at V and 6 bases at J, with 8 bases between. This CDR3 is 12 amino acids long. The CDR3 DNA reads TGTGCCAGCAGCCAACAGCGGCTCGAGCAGTACTTC. It encodes CASSQQRLEQYF. The full variable domain, with the rest looked up from reference TRBV14 and TRBJ2-7, is EAGVTQFPSHSVIEKGQTVTLRCDPISGHDNLYWYRRVMGKEIKFLLHFVKESKQDESGMPNNRFLAERTGGTYSTLKVQPAELEDSGVYFCASSQQRLEQYFGPGTRLTVT.

The V call is TRBV27, the J call TRBJ1-5; 7 bases match TRBD1. Unmatched junction bases numbered 8, after V lost 6 bases and J lost 3 bases. The CDR3 is 15 amino acids. The germline CDR1 and CDR2 sequences are MNHEY and SMNVEV (reference sequence). The CDR3 DNA is TGTGCCAGCAGCCCCGGACAGGCCTACAATCAGCCCCAGCATTTT. Encoded protein: CASSPGQAYNQPQHF.

This clone was counted a single time. The chain has TRBV7-2 and TRBJ2-7; tentatively, D is TRBD2 (5 bases). V lost 5 bases, J lost 7 bases, and 24 bases lay in between. Per the germline V gene, CDR1 is SGHTA and CDR2 is FQGNSA. The CDR3 runs to 16 residues. The CDR3 DNA reads as TGTGCCAGCAGCCCCGTTCCCAGGACTGCCCATTTTGAGCAGTACTTC. This codes for CASSPVPRTAHFEQYF.

This chain uses TRBV30 with TRBJ2-1; D assignment may be TRBD1 or TRBD2 (5 bases each). V lost 3 bases and J lost 6, with 21 bases in between. CDR3 length: 16 residues. Germline CDR1 and CDR2: GTSNPN and SVGIG (reference sequence). The CDR3, as DNA: TGTGCCTGGAGCGACATCTGGGGGAGTGGTTTCAATGAGCAGTTCTTC. This sequence encodes CAWSDIWGSGFNEQFF.

The chain uses TRBV9 and TRBJ2-3; 9 bases agree with TRBD2. CDR1 SGDLS and CDR2 YYNGEE come from the germline V gene. Trimming took 4 bases from V and 4 from J; bases not matched to a gene: 16. The CDR3 totals 18 residues. The CDR3 loop is CASSPEGAGGPFADTQYF. The CDR3 coding sequence is TGTGCCAGCAGCCCCGAGGGCGCGGGGGGGCCTTTCGCAGATACGCAGTATTTT. The variable domain in full, completed from reference TRBV9 and TRBJ2-3, reads DSGVTQTPKHLITATGQRVTLRCSPRSGDLSVYWYQQSLDQGLQFLIQYYNGEERAKGNILERFSAQQFPDLHSELNLSSLELGDSALYFCASSPEGAGGPFADTQYFGPGTRLTVL.

The CDR3 DNA is TGTGCCAGTAGTTTTGGACAGAACACTGAAGCTTTCTTT. Protein product: CASSFGQNTEAFF. This chain links TRBV19 with TRBJ1-1; D may be TRBD1 (5 bases). The CDR3 sequence is 13 residues long. Germline assignment: CDR1 LNHDA and CDR2 SQIVND (reference sequence). V was cut by 5 bases and J by 1 base, with 8 bases left in between.

DNA of the CDR3: TGTGCCAGCAGCTTCACAGGGGATAATTCACCCCTCCACTTT. This encodes CASSFTGDNSPLHF. This chain links TRBV7-3 with TRBJ1-6; 7 bases line up with TRBD1. This CDR3 is 14 amino acids long. CDR1 SGHTA and CDR2 FQGTGA come from the germline V gene. J lost 5 bases, V lost 3 bases, and 1 base had no gene match. Variable domain in full (rest from reference TRBV7-3 and TRBJ1-6): GAGVSQTPSNKVTEKGKYVELRCDPISGHTALYWYRQSLGQGPEFLIYFQGTGAADDSGLPNDRFFAVRPEGSVSTLKIQRTERGDSAVYLCASSFTGDNSPLHFGNGTRLTVT.

This clone was recorded only once. The chain links TRBV6-4 to TRBJ2-3; 7 bases map to TRBD2. The CDR3 extends over 16 amino acids. Germline V gene data show CDR1 as MRHNA and CDR2 as SNTAGT. Trimming removed 0 bases from V and 3 bases from J; junction bases left unmatched: 6. The CDR3 region has the DNA TGTGCCAGCAGTGACTCGAGCGCTAGCGGAACAGATACGCAGTATTTT. This sequence encodes CASSDSSASGTDTQYF.

This sequence joins TRBV2 and TRBJ2-6; maybe TRBD1 (5 bases). Per the germline V gene, CDR1 is SNHLY and CDR2 is FYNNEI. The CDR3 covers 16 residues. The V gene lost 4 bases and the J gene lost 2 bases, with 12 bases spanning the gap. This chain's CDR3 is CASSAPPGTGANVLTF. The CDR3 DNA follows: TGTGCCAGCAGTGCCCCCCCAGGGACTGGGGCCAACGTCCTGACTTTC.

The V and J genes are TRBV5-1 and TRBJ2-1; D is unclear. With 3 bases removed from V and 0 bases from J, the gap between germline ends came to 16 bases. Germline lookup yields CDR1 SGHRS and CDR2 YFSETQ. The CDR3 is 17 residues long. Here the CDR3 reads CASSYSRRESSYNEQFF. The CDR3 DNA follows: TGCGCCAGCAGCTATTCACGGAGAGAAAGCTCCTACAATGAGCAGTTCTTC.

This chain uses TRBV7-2 with TRBJ2-1; D remains ambiguous. Germline values: CDR1 SGHTA, CDR2 FQGNSA. The ends were cut back, 7 bases at V and 0 bases at J, with 19 bases in the middle. The CDR3 is made up of 17 amino acids. The DNA for the CDR3 is TGTGCCAGCACCCTAGTGGGTCACCGGAGCTCCTACAATGAGCAGTTCTTC. It is translated as CASTLVGHRSSYNEQFF. Combining the CDR3 with reference TRBV7-2 and TRBJ2-1 gives the whole variable domain GAGVSQSPSNKVTEKGKDVELRCDPISGHTALYWYRQSLGQGLEFLIYFQGNSAPDKSGLPSDRFSAERTGGSVSTLTIQRTQQEDSAVYLCASTLVGHRSSYNEQFFGPGTRLTVL.